This TCR beta chain was identified in a study of STAT5B mutations in CD4+ large granular lymphocyte leukemia. Study in general: Among healthy controls, a particular HLA allele went with more CDR3 'QG' motifs. Study results and limitations: CD4-sorted patient repertoires seemed more clonal than healthy CD4+ repertoires.

The survey-level immunoSEQ assay was used. TCRdb's table, derived via immunoSEQ multiplex PCR, lists solely in-frame clones and lacks some. Of about 19,000 clones in the sample, 70% to 85% were seen once. This CDR3 has 14 amino acids. CDR1 and CDR2 from the germline V gene are SGDLS and YYNGEE. Trimming cost V 5 bases and J 5 bases; bases outside gene matches: 8. Details on this clone: The antigen is undetermined.

Sequences were obtained from CD4+ T cells from blood buffy coats. The V gene is TRBV9, the J gene TRBJ1-1; TRBD1 matches 8 bases. The clonotype comes from a human donor in good health. In DNA, the CDR3 is TGTGCCAGCAGTCCTCGGACAGGGTGGACTGAAGCTTTCTTT. Translated: CASSPRTGWTEAFF.